This TCR beta chain was obtained from a study of T cell changes during pregnancy in multiple sclerosis. Generated by immunoSEQ multiplex PCR, the TCRdb table keeps only in-frame clones and is missing some. The sample includes approximately 40,000 clones, 85% to 95% of them seen just once. Trimming removed 4 bases from V and 6 bases from J; junction bases left unmatched: 17. Germline V gives CDR1 SGHKS, CDR2 YYEKEE (reference sequence). The CDR3 contains 18 residues. The V gene is TRBV5-5, the J gene TRBJ2-7, with 12 bases matching TRBD2. The source was CD4+ T cells from peripheral blood mononuclear cells, collected in the third trimester of pregnancy. The clonotype originates from a female donor with multiple sclerosis, enrolled in a pregnancy study. DNA of the CDR3: TGTGCCAGCAGCCCCCAAACTATATTGACTAGCGGGAGTTCCGAGCAGTACTTC. Its translation is CASSPQTILTSGSSEQYF.